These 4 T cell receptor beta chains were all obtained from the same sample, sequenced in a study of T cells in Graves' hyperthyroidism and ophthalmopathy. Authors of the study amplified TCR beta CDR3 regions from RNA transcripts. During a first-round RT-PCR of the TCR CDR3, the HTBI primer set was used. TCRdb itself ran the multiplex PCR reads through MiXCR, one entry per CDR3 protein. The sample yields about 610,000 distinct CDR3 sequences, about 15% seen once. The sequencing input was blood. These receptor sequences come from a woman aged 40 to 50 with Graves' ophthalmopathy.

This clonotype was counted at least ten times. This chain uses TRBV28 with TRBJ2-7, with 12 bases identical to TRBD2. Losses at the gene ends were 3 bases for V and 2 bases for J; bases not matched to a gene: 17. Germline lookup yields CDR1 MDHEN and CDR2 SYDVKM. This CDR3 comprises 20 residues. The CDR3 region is CASSFSLGGLAGGVTYEQYF. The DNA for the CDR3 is TGTGCCAGCAGTTTTTCACTAGGGGGCCTAGCGGGAGGGGTTACCTACGAGCAGTACTTC.

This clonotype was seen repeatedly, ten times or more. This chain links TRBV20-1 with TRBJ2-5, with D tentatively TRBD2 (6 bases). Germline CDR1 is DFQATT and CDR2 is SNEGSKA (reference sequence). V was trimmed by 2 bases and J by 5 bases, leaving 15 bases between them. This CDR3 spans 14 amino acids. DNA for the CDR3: TGCAGTGCTAGACCTAGCGAAGGGTGGGAGACCCAGTACTTC. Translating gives CSARPSEGWETQYF.

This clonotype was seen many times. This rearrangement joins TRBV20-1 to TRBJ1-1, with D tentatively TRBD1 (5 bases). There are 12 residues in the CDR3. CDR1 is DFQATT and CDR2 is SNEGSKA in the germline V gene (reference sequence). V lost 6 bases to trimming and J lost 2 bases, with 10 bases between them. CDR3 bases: TGCAGTGCCGTCGGGGGTAACACTGAAGCTTTCTTT. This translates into CSAVGGNTEAFF.

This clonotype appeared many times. The CDR3 coding sequence is TGTGCCAGCAGGGCACAGGGGGCGGACCAAGCTTTCTTT. This translates into CASRAQGADQAFF. The chain couples TRBV12-3 or TRBV12-4 to TRBJ1-1, with 9 positions matching TRBD1. The CDR3 is 13 residues long. With 6 bases clipped from V and 9 bases from J, the junction kept 8 bases outside the gene matches.